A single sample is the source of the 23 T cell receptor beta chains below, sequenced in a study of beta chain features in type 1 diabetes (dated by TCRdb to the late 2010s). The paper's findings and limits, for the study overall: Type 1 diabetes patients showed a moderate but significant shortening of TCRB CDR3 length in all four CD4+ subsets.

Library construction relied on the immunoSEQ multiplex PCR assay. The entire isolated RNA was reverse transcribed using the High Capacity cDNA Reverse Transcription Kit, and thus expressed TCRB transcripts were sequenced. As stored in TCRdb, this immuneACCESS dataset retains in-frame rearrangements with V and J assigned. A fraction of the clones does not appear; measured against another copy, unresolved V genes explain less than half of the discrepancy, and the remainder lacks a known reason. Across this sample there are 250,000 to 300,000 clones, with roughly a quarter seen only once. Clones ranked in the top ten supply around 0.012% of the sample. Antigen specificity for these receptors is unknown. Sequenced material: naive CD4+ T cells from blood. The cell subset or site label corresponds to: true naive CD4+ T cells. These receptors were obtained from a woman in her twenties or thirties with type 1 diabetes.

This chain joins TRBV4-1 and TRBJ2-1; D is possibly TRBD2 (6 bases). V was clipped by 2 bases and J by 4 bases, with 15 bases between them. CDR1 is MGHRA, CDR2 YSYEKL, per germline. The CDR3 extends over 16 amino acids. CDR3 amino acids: CASSQNPSEEYNEQFF. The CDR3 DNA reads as TGCGCCAGCAGCCAAAACCCTAGCGAAGAATACAATGAGCAGTTCTTC.

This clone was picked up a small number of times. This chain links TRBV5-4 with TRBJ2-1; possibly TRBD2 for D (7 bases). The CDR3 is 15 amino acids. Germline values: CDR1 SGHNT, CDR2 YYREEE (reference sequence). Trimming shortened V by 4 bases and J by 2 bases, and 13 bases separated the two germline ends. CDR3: CASSQGSGTYNEQFF. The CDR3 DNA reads TGTGCCAGCAGCCAGGGGAGCGGGACCTACAATGAGCAGTTCTTC.

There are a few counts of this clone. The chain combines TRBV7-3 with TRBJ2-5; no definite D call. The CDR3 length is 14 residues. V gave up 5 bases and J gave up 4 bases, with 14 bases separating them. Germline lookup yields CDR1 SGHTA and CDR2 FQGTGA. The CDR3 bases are TGTGCCAGCAGCATAATGGGCATAGGAGAGACCCAGTACTTC. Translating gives CASSIMGIGETQYF.

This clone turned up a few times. The CDR3 DNA follows: TGTGCCAGCACCCAGGCCGGCACTGAAGCTTTCTTT. This codes for CASTQAGTEAFF. The chain recombines TRBV28 with TRBJ1-1; D gene unclear. Germline V lookup: CDR1 MDHEN, CDR2 SYDVKM. This CDR3 is built from 12 residues. Trimming removed 7 bases at V and 4 bases at J, with 10 bases between.

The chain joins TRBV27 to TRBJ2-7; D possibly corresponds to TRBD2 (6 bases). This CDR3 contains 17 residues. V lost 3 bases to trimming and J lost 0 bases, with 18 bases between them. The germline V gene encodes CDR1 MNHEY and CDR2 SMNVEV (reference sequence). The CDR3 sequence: CASSFGGRGITSYEQYF. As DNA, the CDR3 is TGTGCCAGCAGTTTTGGGGGTCGGGGGATAACCTCCTACGAGCAGTACTTC.

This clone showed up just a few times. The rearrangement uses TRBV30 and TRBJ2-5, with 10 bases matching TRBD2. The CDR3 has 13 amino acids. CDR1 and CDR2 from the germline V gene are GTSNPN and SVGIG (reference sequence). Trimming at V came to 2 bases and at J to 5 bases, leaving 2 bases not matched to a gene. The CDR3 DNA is TGTGCCTGGAGTTTTAGCGGGAGGGAGACCCAGTACTTC. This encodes CAWSFSGRETQYF.

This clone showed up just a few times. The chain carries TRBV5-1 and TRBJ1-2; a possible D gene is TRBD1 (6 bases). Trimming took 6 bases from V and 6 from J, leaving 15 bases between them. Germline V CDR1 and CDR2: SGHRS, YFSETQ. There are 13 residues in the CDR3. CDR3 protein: CASTRQEGNGYTF. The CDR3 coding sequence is TGCGCCAGCACCCGACAGGAAGGAAATGGCTACACCTTC. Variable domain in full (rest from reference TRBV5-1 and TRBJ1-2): KAGVTQTPRYLIKTRGQQVTLSCSPISGHRSVSWYQQTPGQGLQFLFEYFSETQRNKGNFPGRFSGRQFSNSRSEMNVSTLELGDSALYLCASTRQEGNGYTFGSGTRLTVV.

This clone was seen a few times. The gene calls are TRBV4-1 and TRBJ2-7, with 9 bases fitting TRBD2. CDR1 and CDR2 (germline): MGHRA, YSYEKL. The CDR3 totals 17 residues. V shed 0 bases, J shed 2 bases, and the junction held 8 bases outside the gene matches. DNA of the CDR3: TGCGCCAGCAGCCAAGATTGGGCGACTAGCGGCACCTACGAGCAGTACTTC. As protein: CASSQDWATSGTYEQYF.

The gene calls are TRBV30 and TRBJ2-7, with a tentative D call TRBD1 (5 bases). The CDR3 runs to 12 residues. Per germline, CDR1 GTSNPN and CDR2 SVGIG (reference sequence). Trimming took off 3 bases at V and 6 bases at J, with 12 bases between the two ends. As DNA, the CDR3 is TGTGCCTGGAGGGGGCGGAACCTCGAGCAGTACTTC. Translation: CAWRGRNLEQYF.

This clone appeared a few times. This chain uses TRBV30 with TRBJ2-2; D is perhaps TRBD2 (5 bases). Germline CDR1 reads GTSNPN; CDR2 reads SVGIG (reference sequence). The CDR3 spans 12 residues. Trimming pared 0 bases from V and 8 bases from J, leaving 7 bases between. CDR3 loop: CAWSVPGGELFF. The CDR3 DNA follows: TGTGCCTGGAGTGTACCGGGGGGGGAGCTGTTTTTT.

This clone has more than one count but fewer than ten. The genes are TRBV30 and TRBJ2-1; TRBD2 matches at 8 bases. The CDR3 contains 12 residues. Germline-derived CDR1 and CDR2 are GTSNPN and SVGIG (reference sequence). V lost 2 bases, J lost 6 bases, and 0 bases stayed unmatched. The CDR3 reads CAWSTSGNEQFF. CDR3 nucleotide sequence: TGTGCCTGGAGTACTAGCGGCAATGAGCAGTTCTTC. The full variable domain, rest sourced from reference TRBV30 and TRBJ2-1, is SQTIHQWPATLVQPVGSPLSLECTVEGTSNPNLYWYRQAAGRGLQLLFYSVGIGQISSEVPQNLSASRPQDRQFILSSKKLLLSDSGFYLCAWSTSGNEQFFGPGTRLTVL.

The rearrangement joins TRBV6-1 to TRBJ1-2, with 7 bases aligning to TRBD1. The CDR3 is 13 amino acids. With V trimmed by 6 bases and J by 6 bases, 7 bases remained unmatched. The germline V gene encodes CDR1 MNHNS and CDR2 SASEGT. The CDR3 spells CASSRGQMDGYTF. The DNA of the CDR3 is TGTGCCAGCAGCCGGGGACAGATGGATGGCTACACCTTC.

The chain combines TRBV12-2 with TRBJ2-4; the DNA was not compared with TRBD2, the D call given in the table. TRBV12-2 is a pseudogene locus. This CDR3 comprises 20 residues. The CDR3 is CASRHPSQAGGPHAKNIQYF. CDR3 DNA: TGTGCAAGTCGCCACCCCTCCCAAGCGGGAGGGCCCCATGCCAAAAACATTCAGTACTTC.

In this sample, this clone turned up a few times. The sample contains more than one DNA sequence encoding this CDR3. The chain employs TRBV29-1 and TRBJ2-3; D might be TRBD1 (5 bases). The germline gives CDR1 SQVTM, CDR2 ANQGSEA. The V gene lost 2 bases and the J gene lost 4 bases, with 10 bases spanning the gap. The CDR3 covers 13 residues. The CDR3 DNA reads TGCAGCGTTGAACAGGGTGCGTCAGATACGCAGTATTTT. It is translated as CSVEQGASDTQYF.

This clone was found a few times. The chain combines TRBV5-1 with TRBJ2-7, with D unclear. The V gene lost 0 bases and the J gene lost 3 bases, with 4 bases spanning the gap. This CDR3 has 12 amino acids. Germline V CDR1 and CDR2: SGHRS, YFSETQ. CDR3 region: CASSLVGYEQYF. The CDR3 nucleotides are TGCGCCAGCAGCTTGGTCGGCTACGAGCAGTACTTC.

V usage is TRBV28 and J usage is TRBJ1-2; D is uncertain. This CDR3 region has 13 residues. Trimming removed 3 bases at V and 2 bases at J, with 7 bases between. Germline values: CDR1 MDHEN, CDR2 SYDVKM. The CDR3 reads CASSLRGNYGYTF. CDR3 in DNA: TGTGCCAGCAGTTTGCGGGGAAACTATGGCTACACCTTC.

CDR3 amino acids: CASSEAGTAPYEQYF. CDR3 in DNA: TGTGCCAGCAGTGAAGCCGGGACAGCACCCTACGAGCAGTACTTC. The chain employs TRBV2 and TRBJ2-7; 7 bases are shared with TRBD1. V gave up 0 bases and J gave up 2 bases; unmatched junction bases: 4. Germline CDR1 is SNHLY and CDR2 is FYNNEI. The CDR3 covers 15 residues.

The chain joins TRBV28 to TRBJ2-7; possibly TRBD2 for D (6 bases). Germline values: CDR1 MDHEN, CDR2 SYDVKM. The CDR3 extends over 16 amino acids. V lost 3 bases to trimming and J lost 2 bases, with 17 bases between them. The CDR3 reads CASSFFGTRGPYEQYF. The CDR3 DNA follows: TGTGCCAGCAGTTTTTTCGGGACGCGGGGACCCTACGAGCAGTACTTC.

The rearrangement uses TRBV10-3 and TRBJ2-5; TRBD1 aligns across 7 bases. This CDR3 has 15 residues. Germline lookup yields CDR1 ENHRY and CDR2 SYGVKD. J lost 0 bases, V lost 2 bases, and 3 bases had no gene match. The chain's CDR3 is CAISETTGDQETQYF. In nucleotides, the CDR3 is TGTGCCATCAGTGAGACCACAGGGGACCAAGAGACCCAGTACTTC.

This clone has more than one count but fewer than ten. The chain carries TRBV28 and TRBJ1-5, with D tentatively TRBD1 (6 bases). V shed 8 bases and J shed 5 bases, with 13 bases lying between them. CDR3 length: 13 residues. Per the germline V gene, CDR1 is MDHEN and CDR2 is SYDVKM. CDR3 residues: CASHRQVYQPQHF. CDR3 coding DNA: TGTGCCAGCCACCGACAGGTCTATCAGCCCCAGCATTTT.

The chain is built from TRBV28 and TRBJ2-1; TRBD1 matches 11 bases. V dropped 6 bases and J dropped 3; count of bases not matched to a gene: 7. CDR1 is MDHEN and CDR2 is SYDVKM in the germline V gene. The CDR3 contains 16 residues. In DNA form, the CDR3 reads TGTGCCAGCAGGGATTCGGACAGGGGGCTCTACAATGAGCAGTTCTTC. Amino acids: CASRDSDRGLYNEQFF.

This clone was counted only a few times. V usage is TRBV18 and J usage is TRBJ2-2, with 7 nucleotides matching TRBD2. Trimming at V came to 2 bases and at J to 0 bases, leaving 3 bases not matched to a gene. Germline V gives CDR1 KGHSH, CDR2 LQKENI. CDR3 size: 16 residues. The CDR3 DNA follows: TGTGCCAGCTCACCAGGGGCGGGAGCGAACACCGGGGAGCTGTTTTTT. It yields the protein CASSPGAGANTGELFF.

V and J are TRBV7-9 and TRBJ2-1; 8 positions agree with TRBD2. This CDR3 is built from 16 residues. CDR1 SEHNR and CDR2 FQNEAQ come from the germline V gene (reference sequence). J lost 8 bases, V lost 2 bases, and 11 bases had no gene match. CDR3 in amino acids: CASSLLKREFFYEQFF. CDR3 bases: TGTGCCAGCAGCTTACTAAAGCGGGAGTTTTTCTATGAGCAGTTCTTC.